Shown below are 10 T cell receptor beta chains from a single sample sequenced in a study of T cells in Graves' hyperthyroidism and ophthalmopathy. It was RNA transcripts that yielded the amplified TCR beta CDR3 regions. The HTBI primer set served for first-round RT-PCR of the TCR CDR3. TCRdb fed the multiplex PCR reads into MiXCR, producing one record per CDR3 protein. The sample consists of about 380,000 distinct CDR3 sequences, about a fifth of them appearing once. Sequencing was performed on blood. These TCRs come from a man aged 18 to 30 with Graves' ophthalmopathy.

The J gene is TRBJ1-2, the V gene TRBV12-3 or TRBV12-4, with D tentatively TRBD1 (6 bases). This CDR3 spans 15 amino acids. V was pared by 6 bases and J by 7 bases, with 21 bases between. This chain's CDR3 is CASSHGRGPSRGYTF. CDR3 DNA sequence: TGTGCCAGCAGCCACGGCAGGGGCCCAAGTCGTGGCTACACCTTC.

This chain links TRBV12-3 or TRBV12-4 with TRBJ2-6; TRBD2 agrees at 7 bases. The CDR3 totals 15 residues. V gave up 6 bases and J gave up 2 bases; unmatched junction bases: 4. The CDR3 region is CASSLSGAGANVLTF. The CDR3 DNA reads as TGTGCCAGCAGCTTGAGCGGGGCTGGGGCCAACGTCCTGACTTTC.

This clonotype was found many times. J is TRBJ1-1 and V is TRBV27; TRBD1 matches 10 bases. This CDR3 has 14 residues. The V segment lost 3 bases and the J segment 6 bases; nucleotides outside the gene matches: 4. Germline V gene sequence: CDR1 MNHEY, CDR2 SMNVEV (reference sequence). The CDR3 protein is CASSLTGGRAEAFF. The CDR3 bases are TGTGCCAGCAGTTTGACAGGGGGCCGAGCTGAAGCTTTCTTT.

This clonotype has at least ten counts. V and J are TRBV18 and TRBJ1-6, with 10 bases fitting TRBD1. CDR3 length equals 14 residues. The V gene's germline CDR1 is KGHSH and CDR2 LQKENI. With 8 bases clipped from V and 7 bases from J, the junction kept 5 bases outside the gene matches. The CDR3 nucleotides read TGTGCCAGCAGCCCGGACAGGGGGAATTCACCCCTCCACTTT. It yields the protein CASSPDRGNSPLHF.

The chain couples TRBV27 to TRBJ2-2; D perhaps matches TRBD2 (5 bases). Trimming pared 8 bases from V and 0 bases from J, leaving 16 bases between. This CDR3 region has 16 residues. The germline V gene encodes CDR1 MNHEY and CDR2 SMNVEV (reference sequence). The chain's CDR3 is CASSPLEAANTGELFF. In DNA, the CDR3 is TGTGCCAGCTCCCCCTTGGAGGCTGCGAACACCGGGGAGCTGTTTTTT.

This clonotype occurred a few times. This CDR3 reads CSVTGSENYGYTF. DNA for the CDR3: TGCAGCGTTACAGGGTCGGAGAACTATGGCTACACCTTC. The V call is TRBV29-1, the J call TRBJ1-2; maybe TRBD1 (6 bases). This CDR3 is built from 13 residues. Germline CDR1 is SQVTM and CDR2 is ANQGSEA. V was pared by 5 bases and J by 2 bases, with 12 bases between.

This clonotype appeared many times. The chain recombines TRBV5-1 with TRBJ1-1, with D possibly TRBD1 on 5 matching bases. The CDR3 loop spans 13 amino acids. V was pared by 3 bases and J by 1 base, with 7 bases between. The germline V gene encodes CDR1 SGHRS and CDR2 YFSETQ. The CDR3 DNA sequence: TGCGCCAGCAGCTCTCAGGGGAACACTGAAGCTTTCTTT. This translates into CASSSQGNTEAFF.

There are a few counts of this clonotype. V and J are TRBV9 and TRBJ1-2; D is perhaps TRBD1 (6 bases). The V end was cut by 1 base, the J end by 7 bases, with 14 bases between. The V gene's germline CDR1 is SGDLS and CDR2 YYNGEE. CDR3 length: 14 residues. CDR3 sequence (DNA): TGTGCCAGCAGCGTACAACAGGGAGGGTTTGGCTACACCTTC. Its protein product is CASSVQQGGFGYTF.

This chain joins TRBV12-3 or TRBV12-4 and TRBJ2-1, with D perhaps being TRBD1 or TRBD2 (6 bases each). The CDR3 totals 14 residues. Trimming removed 4 bases at V and 8 bases at J, with 15 bases between. The CDR3 here is CASSSSRGAYEQFF. For the CDR3, the DNA is TGTGCCAGCAGTTCCTCGAGGGGGGCCTATGAGCAGTTCTTC.

This clonotype occurred many times. CDR3 nucleotide sequence: TGCAGTGCTCGGGACCAAGAGACCCAGTACTTC. Its protein is CSARDQETQYF. The rearrangement links TRBV20-1 to TRBJ2-5; D ambiguous. Germline CDR1 is DFQATT and CDR2 is SNEGSKA (reference sequence). With 5 bases removed from V and 0 bases from J, the gap between germline ends came to 4 bases. The CDR3 loop spans 11 amino acids.